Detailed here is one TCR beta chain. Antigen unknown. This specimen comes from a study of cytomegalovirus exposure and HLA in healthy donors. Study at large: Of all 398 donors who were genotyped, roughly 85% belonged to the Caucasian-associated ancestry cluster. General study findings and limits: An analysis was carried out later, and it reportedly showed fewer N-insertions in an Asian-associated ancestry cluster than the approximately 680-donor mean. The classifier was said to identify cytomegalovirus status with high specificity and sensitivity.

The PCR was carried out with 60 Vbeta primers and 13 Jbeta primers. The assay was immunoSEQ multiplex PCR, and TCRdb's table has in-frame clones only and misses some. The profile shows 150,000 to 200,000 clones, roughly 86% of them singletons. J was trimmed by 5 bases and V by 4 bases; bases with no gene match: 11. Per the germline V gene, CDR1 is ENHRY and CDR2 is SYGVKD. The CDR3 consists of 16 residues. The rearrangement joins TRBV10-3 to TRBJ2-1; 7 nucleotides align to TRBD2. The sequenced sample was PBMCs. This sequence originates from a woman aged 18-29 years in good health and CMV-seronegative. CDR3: CAISGWREFSDNEQFF. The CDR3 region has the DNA TGTGCCATCAGTGGTTGGCGGGAGTTTAGTGACAATGAGCAGTTCTTC.